What follows is one T cell receptor beta chain and its context. Its antigen is as yet unknown. PCR primers comprised 60 Vbeta and 13 Jbeta primers. Sequencing was performed with immunoSEQ multiplex PCR; in TCRdb, only in-frame clones are kept and a portion is missing. There are fewer than 200,000 clones in the sample; approximately 80% occur only once, and around 3.5% lies in the top ten. The data were taken from a study of cytomegalovirus exposure and HLA in healthy donors. Study-wide findings and caveats: Apparent HLA restriction characterized most CMV-associated TCR beta chains in a later analysis.

J lost 7 bases, V lost 5 bases, and 6 bases had no gene match. This CDR3 has 15 amino acids. Germline assignment: CDR1 KGHSH and CDR2 LQKENI. The sequence derives from a man aged 30 to 45 in good health and CMV-seropositive. V usage is TRBV18 and J usage is TRBJ1-6, with 9 bases lining up with TRBD1. The material sequenced was PBMCs. This CDR3 reads CASSTSGTGNSPLHF. The CDR3 nucleotides read TGTGCCAGCTCAACGTCCGGGACAGGGAATTCACCCCTCCACTTT.